A single sample gave rise to the 28 T cell receptor beta chains below, sequenced in a study of CD8 T cells in Susac syndrome. An amount of RNA that ranged from roughly 0.45 to 1 ug was reverse transcribed with random hexamers. One entry per CDR3 protein results from TCRdb running MiXCR on the immunoSEQ multiplex PCR reads. The table shows approximately 70,000 distinct CDR3 sequences, with around 96% occurring only once. What was sequenced was CD4+ T cells from PBMCs. The origin of the receptors is a human donor with multiple sclerosis.

The chain carries TRBV5-1 and TRBJ1-2; D unresolved. The CDR3 loop spans 14 amino acids. Germline CDR1 SGHRS, CDR2 YFSETQ. V lost 0 bases, J lost 6 bases, and 12 bases lay in between. This chain's CDR3 is CASSLGLGTDGYTF. As DNA, the CDR3 is TGCGCCAGCAGCTTGGGTCTGGGTACAGATGGCTACACCTTC.

This clonotype was found a few times. This sequence joins TRBV11-2 and TRBJ2-2, with D perhaps TRBD2 (6 bases). From germline, CDR1 is SGHAT and CDR2 FQNNGV. V was trimmed by 0 bases and J by 4 bases, leaving 12 bases between them. The CDR3 has 16 amino acids. The CDR3 sequence: CASSLERGRVTGELFF. The CDR3 DNA is TGTGCCAGCAGCTTAGAGCGGGGCCGGGTCACCGGGGAGCTGTTTTTT. The full variable domain, completed using reference TRBV11-2 and TRBJ2-2, is EAGVAQSPRYKIIEKRQSVAFWCNPISGHATLYWYQQILGQGPKLLIQFQNNGVVDDSQLPKDRFSAERLKGVDSTLKIQPAKLEDSAVYLCASSLERGRVTGELFFGEGSRLTVL.

This chain uses TRBV5-4 with TRBJ2-1; D perhaps matches TRBD2 (7 bases). V lost 4 bases, J lost 8 bases, and 19 bases lay in between. This CDR3 spans 15 amino acids. Germline loops: CDR1 SGHNT, CDR2 YYREEE (reference sequence). The CDR3 loop is CASSLSRAGADEQFF. CDR3 coding DNA: TGTGCCAGCAGCCTCTCTCGTGCGGGGGCCGATGAGCAGTTCTTC. Together with reference TRBV5-4 and TRBJ2-1, the CDR3 gives the full variable domain: ETGVTQSPTHLIKTRGQQVTLRCSSQSGHNTVSWYQQALGQGPQFIFQYYREEENGRGNFPPRFSGLQFPNYSSELNVNALELDDSALYLCASSLSRAGADEQFFGPGTRLTVL.

The J gene is TRBJ2-3, the V gene TRBV25-1; D is perhaps TRBD1 or TRBD2 (5 bases each). V lost 2 bases and J 11 bases, leaving 14 bases between the germline ends. CDR3 length equals 13 residues. Germline V gene lookup returns CDR1 MGHDK and CDR2 SYGVNS. The CDR3 loop is CASSEGGTGVQYF. CDR3 DNA: TGTGCCAGCAGTGAAGGAGGTACAGGTGTGCAGTATTTT.

V usage is TRBV24-1 and J usage is TRBJ2-7; 12 bases line up with TRBD2. Germline CDR1 and CDR2: KGHDR and SFDVKD. Trimming removed 8 bases from V and 5 bases from J; junction bases left unmatched: 3. The CDR3 has 13 residues. CDR3 region: CATMTSGGHEQYF. CDR3 bases: TGTGCCACCATGACTAGCGGGGGCCACGAGCAGTACTTC.

The chain's CDR3 is CASSPQGQSSYEQYF. For the CDR3, the DNA is TGTGCCAGCTCACCACAAGGACAGAGCTCCTACGAGCAGTACTTC. The chain recombines TRBV18 with TRBJ2-7; tentatively, D is TRBD1 (6 bases). Per the germline V gene, CDR1 is KGHSH and CDR2 is LQKENI. Trimming left V 1 base short and J 0 bases short, with 10 bases between. The CDR3 totals 15 residues.

This chain links TRBV6-1 with TRBJ2-7; D gene uncertain. CDR1 is MNHNS and CDR2 is SASEGT in the germline V gene. This CDR3 has 13 amino acids. Trimming took 8 bases from V and 2 from J, leaving 13 bases between them. This CDR3 is CASFSPSPYEQYF. For the CDR3, the DNA is TGTGCCAGCTTTTCACCGAGTCCCTACGAGCAGTACTTC.

The chain has TRBV2 and TRBJ2-6; no clear D gene. Germline CDR1 is SNHLY and CDR2 is FYNNEI. The CDR3 extends over 15 amino acids. Trimming pared 11 bases from V and 0 bases from J, leaving 14 bases between. For the CDR3, the DNA is TGTGCCTCGGAGAGACAAAGCTCTGGGGCCAACGTCCTGACTTTC. This codes for CASERQSSGANVLTF.

The rearrangement links TRBV2 to TRBJ2-2; D gene uncertain. CDR3 length equals 14 residues. CDR1 and CDR2 (germline): SNHLY, FYNNEI. The germline V and J ends were trimmed by 4 bases and 1 base, with 7 bases remaining between them. The CDR3: CASSVGWNTGELFF. CDR3 in DNA: TGTGCCAGCAGTGTGGGCTGGAACACCGGGGAGCTGTTTTTT.

The rearrangement uses TRBV6-5 and TRBJ2-7; TRBD1 matches 7 bases. Germline CDR1 is MNHEY and CDR2 is SVGAGI. The J segment lost 2 bases and the V segment lost 2 bases, leaving 6 bases of the junction unmatched. The CDR3 is 15 residues long. The CDR3 coding sequence is TGTGCCAGCAGTTACGCCGGGACAGTCCCCTACGAGCAGTACTTC. It specifies CASSYAGTVPYEQYF.

J is TRBJ1-2 and V is TRBV15; D gene uncertain. Germline CDR1 LNHNV, CDR2 YYDKDF (reference sequence). V was trimmed by 4 bases and J by 2 bases, leaving 11 bases between them. There are 14 residues in the CDR3. CDR3 in DNA: TGTGCCACCAGCACCGACGGAGGAAACTATGGCTACACCTTC. Protein: CATSTDGGNYGYTF.

V usage is TRBV3-1 and J usage is TRBJ2-2; 10 bases match TRBD2. Germline values: CDR1 LGHDT, CDR2 YNNKEL (reference sequence). The length of the CDR3 is 16 residues. With V trimmed by 6 bases and J by 4 bases, 8 bases remained unmatched. The CDR3 sequence: CASRQAGLASTGELFF. DNA of the CDR3: TGTGCCAGCAGGCAGGCGGGACTAGCGAGCACCGGGGAGCTGTTTTTT.

This clonotype was counted a single time. J is TRBJ1-1 and V is TRBV6-2 or TRBV6-3; TRBD1 matches 7 bases. After removal of 2 bases from V and 5 bases from J, the junction contained 5 bases not matched to a gene. The germline V gene encodes CDR1 MNHEY and CDR2 SVGEGT. The CDR3 contains 14 residues. The CDR3 loop is CASSYGQGETEAFF. The DNA for the CDR3 is TGTGCCAGCAGTTACGGGCAGGGGGAGACTGAAGCTTTCTTT.

This chain joins TRBV11-3 and TRBJ1-2; TRBD1 is a possible D gene (6 bases). Germline V CDR1 and CDR2: SGHNT, YENEEA. The CDR3 is made up of 16 amino acids. V lost 5 bases, J lost 5 bases, and 21 bases lay in between. Here the CDR3 DNA reads TGTGCCAGCAGCACCAACAGATTGGGGGCTGGGTATGGCTACACCTTC. Amino acids: CASSTNRLGAGYGYTF. Full variable domain (rest looked up from reference TRBV11-3 and TRBJ1-2): EAGVVQSPRYKIIEKKQPVAFWCNPISGHNTLYWYLQNLGQGPELLIRYENEEAVDDSQLPKDRFSAERLKGVDSTLKIQPAELGDSAVYLCASSTNRLGAGYGYTFGSGTRLTVV.

CDR3 sequence reads: CASSETGWGTEAFF. CDR3 DNA sequence: TGTGCCAGCTCTGAGACAGGGTGGGGCACTGAAGCTTTCTTT. The chain has TRBV18 and TRBJ1-1; 7 bases agree with TRBD1. Germline trimming cut 6 bases from V and 4 bases from J; bases unmatched to any gene: 8. This CDR3 has 14 amino acids. Per germline, CDR1 KGHSH and CDR2 LQKENI. The entire variable domain, with the rest obtained from reference TRBV18 and TRBJ1-1, is as follows: NAGVMQNPRHLVRRRGQEARLRCSPMKGHSHVYWYRQLPEEGLKFMVYLQKENIIDESGMPKERFSAEFPKEGPSILRIQQVVRGDSAAYFCASSETGWGTEAFFGQGTRLTVV.

This chain connects TRBV20-1 to TRBJ1-2; the D is unclear. Germline loops: CDR1 DFQATT, CDR2 SNEGSKA (reference sequence). The CDR3 extends over 12 amino acids. The germline V and J ends were trimmed by 0 bases and 7 bases, with 9 bases remaining between them. CDR3 protein: CSARDIACGYTF. DNA for the CDR3: TGCAGTGCTAGAGATATAGCGTGTGGCTACACCTTC.

This clonotype occurred once. The chain carries TRBV20-1 and TRBJ2-7, with 10 bases fitting TRBD1. CDR3 size: 16 residues. Germline CDR1 is DFQATT and CDR2 is SNEGSKA (reference sequence). Trimming took 2 bases from V and 1 from J; bases not matched to a gene: 8. The CDR3 here is CSARTSGDRGSYEQYF. DNA for the CDR3: TGCAGTGCTAGAACTTCGGGGGACAGGGGTTCCTACGAGCAGTACTTC.

This clonotype was recorded a few times. The chain combines TRBV5-1 with TRBJ1-1, with 7 bases lining up with TRBD1. CDR3 size: 15 residues. The germline CDR1 and CDR2 sequences are SGHRS and YFSETQ. J lost 1 base, V lost 0 bases, and 3 bases had no gene match. DNA for the CDR3: TGCGCCAGCAGCTTGGAGGGGGCGTCGAACACTGAAGCTTTCTTT. Amino acids: CASSLEGASNTEAFF.

V gene TRBV12-3 or TRBV12-4 combines with J gene TRBJ2-5, with TRBD1 as a possible D gene (6 bases). V lost 5 bases to trimming and J lost 0 bases, with 13 bases between them. This CDR3 comprises 15 residues. This CDR3 reads CASSGQRRYQETQYF. Written as DNA, the CDR3 is TGTGCCAGCAGTGGACAGAGACGCTACCAAGAGACCCAGTACTTC.

The chain uses TRBV5-4 and TRBJ2-2, with 12 bases fitting TRBD1. This CDR3 has 16 residues. Germline-derived CDR1 and CDR2 are SGHNT and YYREEE (reference sequence). The ends lost 4 bases at V and 5 bases at J; junction bases unmatched: 6. The chain's CDR3 is CASSSPGQGATGELFF. In DNA form, the CDR3 reads TGTGCCAGCAGCAGTCCGGGACAGGGGGCTACCGGGGAGCTGTTTTTT.

The chain has TRBV2 and TRBJ2-5; D call uncertain. Germline V gene lookup returns CDR1 SNHLY and CDR2 FYNNEI. There are 12 residues in the CDR3. Between the trimmed V and J ends, which lost 3 bases and 4 bases, there was a span of 6 bases. CDR3 protein: CASSDRRETQYF. The CDR3 region has the DNA TGTGCCAGCAGTGATCGGCGAGAGACCCAGTACTTC.

The chain combines TRBV30 with TRBJ1-2, with a possible D match to TRBD1 (5 bases). CDR3 length equals 13 residues. Per the germline V gene, CDR1 is GTSNPN and CDR2 is SVGIG (reference sequence). V was shortened by 8 bases and J by 8 bases, with 21 bases between the two germline ends. CDR3 nucleotides: TGTGCCATTCACACCGACAGATTGGGAGGCTACACCTTC. Amino acid sequence: CAIHTDRLGGYTF.

CDR3 DNA: TGTGCCAGCAGTTACCCGGGACAGGGGGCCGATAATTCACCCCTCCACTTT. Protein sequence: CASSYPGQGADNSPLHF. The chain is built from TRBV27 and TRBJ1-6; 12 positions match TRBD1. V trimming: 4 bases; J trimming: 5 bases; junction bases outside the gene matches: 6. The CDR3 is 17 residues long. Germline V lookup: CDR1 MNHEY, CDR2 SMNVEV (reference sequence).

The chain is built from TRBV19 and TRBJ2-5, with D possibly matching TRBD2 (6 bases). Germline lookup yields CDR1 LNHDA and CDR2 SQIVND (reference sequence). This CDR3 is built from 14 residues. Trimming pared 7 bases from V and 5 bases from J, leaving 17 bases between. CDR3 nucleotides: TGTGCCAGTACCCCACGCCTGGGGAGGGAGACCCAGTACTTC. Its translation is CASTPRLGRETQYF.

This clonotype was detected only once. The chain recombines TRBV29-1 with TRBJ1-4; unclear D gene. Germline CDR1 and CDR2: SQVTM and ANQGSEA. The CDR3 loop spans 12 amino acids. The V end was cut by 3 bases, the J end by 8 bases, with 10 bases between. The CDR3 bases are TGCAGCGTTGACGGCGGGCAGGAAAAACTGTTTTTT. As protein: CSVDGGQEKLFF.

V gene TRBV27 combines with J gene TRBJ1-5; D remains unclear. The V end was cut by 6 bases, the J end by 10 bases, with 16 bases between. Germline V gene sequence: CDR1 MNHEY, CDR2 SMNVEV (reference sequence). The CDR3 sequence is 13 residues long. Written as DNA, the CDR3 is TGTGCCAGCAGCCCCGCCAGCCCCGCACCCCAGCATTTT. The encoded protein is CASSPASPAPQHF.

The rearrangement links TRBV5-4 to TRBJ2-5; tentative D call: TRBD2 (7 bases). Trimming pared 4 bases from V and 4 bases from J, leaving 17 bases between. CDR1 SGHNT and CDR2 YYREEE come from the germline V gene (reference sequence). The CDR3 has 15 residues. The CDR3 loop reads CASSPGGLDRETQYF. In nucleotides, the CDR3 is TGTGCCAGCAGCCCGGGGGGCCTAGACCGAGAGACCCAGTACTTC.

CDR3 nucleotide sequence: TGCAGCGTTGATCCGTTTGCCGGGGAGCTGTTTTTT. Translated: CSVDPFAGELFF. The chain employs TRBV29-1 and TRBJ2-2; D uncertain. Deletions cut 3 bases from V and 6 bases from J, with 8 bases between. The CDR3 sequence is 12 residues long. Per the germline V gene, CDR1 is SQVTM and CDR2 is ANQGSEA.